Below, 31 T cell receptor beta chains from the same sample are listed, as sequenced in a study of Graves' ophthalmopathy and Graves' hyperthyroidism. Amplified TCR beta CDR3 regions were obtained using RNA transcripts as template. Investigators did first-round RT-PCR with HTBI primers, then second-round multiplex PCR. TCRdb processed the multiplex PCR reads anew with MiXCR; each CDR3 protein has one entry. The sample holds hundreds of thousands of distinct CDR3 sequences, about two fifths seen once. Material for sequencing was peripheral blood. The receptors originated from an adult man with Graves' ophthalmopathy.

On this clonotype: The CDR3 end shows no conserved phenylalanine or tryptophan, and so a read error is likely. The limits of the CDR3 on the DNA are not certain, so only TCRdb's listed CDR3 is given. This rearrangement joins TRBV7-2 to TRBJ1-2. CDR1 and CDR2 (germline): SGHTA, FQGNSA. The CDR3 is 12 amino acids long, termini counted. The CDR3 reads CASSLARAGNTL.

Of note for this clonotype: This may stem from a read error, because a much larger clone lies one nucleotide away. The V and J genes are TRBV2 and TRBJ1-5; TRBD1 aligns across 9 bases. J gave up 7 bases and V 3 bases, and 7 bases lay outside the gene matches. Per germline, CDR1 SNHLY and CDR2 FYNNEI. This CDR3 has 15 residues. This chain's CDR3 is CASSDVWTGEQPQHF. CDR3 in DNA: TGTGCCAGCAGTGATGTCTGGACAGGGGAACAGCCCCAGCATTTT.

This chain links TRBV7-2 with TRBJ2-5; TRBD2 aligns across 7 bases. TRBJ2-1 matches the DNA end more closely, so the J call is doubtful. This CDR3 comprises 14 residues. The germline V gene encodes CDR1 SGHTA and CDR2 FQGNSA. CDR3 protein: CASSSGLDPNEQFF. The CDR3 nucleotides are TGTGCCAGCAGCTCAGGACTAGATCCGAATGAGCAGTTCTTC.

This clonotype was seen ten or more times. The gene calls are TRBV2 and TRBJ2-5; possibly TRBD1 for D (5 bases). This CDR3 contains 15 residues. The germline gives CDR1 SNHLY, CDR2 FYNNEI. V was cut by 0 bases and J by 1 base, with 9 bases left in between. The CDR3 loop reads CASSEAMQGQETQYF. In DNA form, the CDR3 reads TGTGCCAGCAGTGAAGCGATGCAGGGCCAAGAGACCCAGTACTTC.

V is TRBV7-2 and J is TRBJ2-3; no definite D call. V was shortened by 0 bases and J by 11 bases, with 18 bases between the two germline ends. CDR3 size: 15 residues. CDR1 and CDR2 from the germline V gene are SGHTA and FQGNSA. The DNA of the CDR3 is TGTGCCAGCAGCTTAGCGAGTTCGGCAACAGTTAAGCAGTATTTT. It is translated as CASSLASSATVKQYF.

J is TRBJ1-5 and V is TRBV19; no clear D. Per germline, CDR1 LNHDA and CDR2 SQIVND (reference sequence). The CDR3 length is 16 residues. Trimming cost V 7 bases and J 2 bases, with 18 bases left between them. The CDR3 region is CASTPRGGSGNQPQHF. The CDR3 nucleotides are TGTGCCAGTACCCCCCGGGGAGGGAGCGGCAATCAGCCCCAGCATTTT.

The chain recombines TRBV2 with TRBJ2-7; 8 bases are shared with TRBD2. The CDR3 is 13 residues long. Trimming removed 6 bases from V and 6 bases from J; junction bases left unmatched: 7. Germline V CDR1 and CDR2: SNHLY, FYNNEI. The CDR3 coding sequence is TGTGCCAGCAGGCTGGACGGGGGGGCCGAGCAGTACTTC. Its translation: CASRLDGGAEQYF.

Ten or more counts support this clonotype. This sequence joins TRBV2 and TRBJ1-1, with D hard to call. This CDR3 region has 14 residues. V was trimmed by 5 bases and J by 3 bases, leaving 13 bases between them. Germline V gives CDR1 SNHLY, CDR2 FYNNEI. CDR3 sequence reads: CASSLREGDTEAFF. In nucleotides, the CDR3 is TGTGCCAGCAGTCTCCGGGAGGGCGACACTGAAGCTTTCTTT.

The table lists this clonotype with many counts. J is TRBJ1-1 and V is TRBV15, with D uncertain. The germline V gene encodes CDR1 LNHNV and CDR2 YYDKDF (reference sequence). CDR3 size: 14 residues. Trimming took off 5 bases at V and 1 base at J, with 11 bases between the two ends. The CDR3 here is CATSYRAGNTEAFF. The CDR3 coding sequence is TGTGCCACCAGCTACCGGGCCGGGAACACTGAAGCTTTCTTT.

Only one count was recorded for this clonotype. The chain links TRBV10-3 to TRBJ1-2, with TRBD1 matching 7 bases. Trimming took 2 bases from V and 0 from J; bases not matched to a gene: 3. There are 15 residues in the CDR3. CDR1 is ENHRY, CDR2 SYGVKD, per germline. CDR3 protein: CAISETTGPNYGYTF. The CDR3 region has the DNA TGTGCCATCAGTGAGACGACAGGGCCTAACTATGGCTACACCTTC.

The chain links TRBV20-1 to TRBJ1-5, with a possible D match to TRBD1 (5 bases). In germline, CDR1 is DFQATT, CDR2 SNEGSKA (reference sequence). This CDR3 spans 13 amino acids. The V end lost 5 bases, the J end lost 6 bases, and 14 bases lay between the germline ends. DNA for the CDR3: TGCAGTGCTGGGGGACCCGGGGGTCAGCCCCAGCATTTT. As protein: CSAGGPGGQPQHF.

This clonotype was detected many times. The chain is built from TRBV7-9 and TRBJ2-7; tentatively, D is TRBD1 (6 bases). This CDR3 contains 14 residues. V shed 3 bases and J shed 5 bases, with 14 bases lying between them. Germline CDR1 SEHNR, CDR2 FQNEAQ (reference sequence). CDR3 DNA: TGTGCCAGCAGCTTGGCCGGGACAATCCACGAGCAGTACTTC. This encodes CASSLAGTIHEQYF.

V usage is TRBV5-3 and J usage is TRBJ1-1; 8 nucleotides match TRBD1. TRBV5-3 counts as an open reading frame of uncertain function. This CDR3 has 15 amino acids. After removal of 7 bases from V and 8 bases from J, the junction contained 16 bases not matched to a gene. CDR3 sequence (DNA): TGTGCCAGACAAACCTTGGGGACAGGCATTGGGGAAGCTTTCTTT. The encoded protein is CARQTLGTGIGEAFF.

V and J are TRBV29-1 and TRBJ2-6, with D unclear. The CDR3 totals 9 residues. V was pared by 2 bases and J by 15 bases, with 5 bases between. CDR1 SQVTM and CDR2 ANQGSEA come from the germline V gene. This CDR3 is CSVERPLTF. CDR3 DNA sequence: TGCAGCGTTGAACGCCCCCTGACTTTC.

The V and J genes are TRBV25-1 and TRBJ1-4; possibly TRBD1 for D (6 bases). The germline CDR1 and CDR2 sequences are MGHDK and SYGVNS. The CDR3 has 15 amino acids. Trimming left V 4 bases short and J 3 bases short, with 12 bases between. CDR3 bases: TGTGCCAGCAGTGCTAGAGGGGGGCCTAATGAAAAACTGTTTTTT. Protein product: CASSARGGPNEKLFF.

With regard to this clonotype: A much larger clonotype is one base distant, so this may be a read error. The V gene is TRBV13, the J gene TRBJ1-2; a possible D gene is TRBD1 (6 bases). This CDR3 has 13 amino acids. Germline CDR1 PRHDT, CDR2 FYEKMQ (reference sequence). V lost 3 bases and J lost 3, with 8 bases in between. The CDR3 protein is CASSFGQYYGYTF. The CDR3 DNA is TGTGCCAGCAGCTTCGGACAGTACTATGGCTACACCTTC. The full variable domain, in which reference TRBV13 and TRBJ1-2 provide the parts outside the CDR3, is AAGVIQSPRHLIKEKRETATLKCYPIPRHDTVYWYQQGPGQDPQFLISFYEKMQSDKGSIPDRFSAQQFSDYHSELNMSSLELGDSALYFCASSFGQYYGYTFGSGTRLTVV.

The CDR3 sequence: CASSNREYTGELFF. DNA of the CDR3: TGTGCCAGTAGTAACAGGGAGTACACCGGGGAGCTGTTTTTT. V is TRBV19 and J is TRBJ2-2; D might be TRBD1 (6 bases). This CDR3 spans 14 amino acids. CDR1 is LNHDA and CDR2 is SQIVND in the germline V gene (reference sequence). Trimming removed 4 bases from V and 3 bases from J, with 9 bases in between. Filled out from reference TRBV19 and TRBJ2-2, the complete variable domain reads DGGITQSPKYLFRKEGQNVTLSCEQNLNHDAMYWYRQDPGQGLRLIYYSQIVNDFQKGDIAEGYSVSREKKESFPLTVTSAQKNPTAFYLCASSNREYTGELFFGEGSRLTVL.

This sequence joins TRBV5-5 and TRBJ2-7; no firm D call. Germline lookup yields CDR1 SGHKS and CDR2 YYEKEE (reference sequence). Trimming removed 2 bases from V and 0 bases from J, with 12 bases in between. CDR3 length equals 15 residues. The CDR3 DNA reads TGTGCCAGCAGCTTCCAAGCATCCCTCTCCTACGAGCAGTACTTC. Translated: CASSFQASLSYEQYF. Variable domain in full (rest from reference TRBV5-5 and TRBJ2-7): DAGVTQSPTHLIKTRGQQVTLRCSPISGHKSVSWYQQVLGQGPQFIFQYYEKEERGRGNFPDRFSARQFPNYSSELNVNALLLGDSALYLCASSFQASLSYEQYFGPGTRLTVT.

The chain links TRBV7-2 to TRBJ2-7, with D maybe TRBD1 (5 bases). V was trimmed by 5 bases and J by 3 bases, leaving 20 bases between them. Per the germline V gene, CDR1 is SGHTA and CDR2 is FQGNSA. This CDR3 region has 16 residues. In nucleotides, the CDR3 is TGTGCCAGCAGCCTCCGACAGAAACGCCTATTCTACGAGCAGTACTTC. This gives the protein CASSLRQKRLFYEQYF.

With respect to this clonotype: One end of the junction is discordant with germline, which a read error may explain. The gene calls are TRBV25-1 and TRBJ1-1, with TRBD1 as a possible D gene (5 bases). The CDR3 runs 15 residues. The germline V gene encodes CDR1 MGHDK and CDR2 SYGVNS. CDR3 nucleotides: TGTGCCTGCAGCGCTAGGGGAGGCATGAACACTGAAGCTTTCTTT. Translated: CACSARGGMNTEAFF.

The chain joins TRBV25-1 to TRBJ1-1; D is ambiguous. The germline V gene has CDR1 MGHDK and CDR2 SYGVNS. The CDR3 is 11 residues long. The V end lost 8 bases, the J end lost 11 bases, and 15 bases lay between the germline ends. CDR3 DNA sequence: TGTGCCAGCTTGGAGGGCCAGTTGGCTTTCTTT. Protein product: CASLEGQLAFF.

This clonotype was seen repeatedly, ten times or more. V gene TRBV7-9 combines with J gene TRBJ1-1, with TRBD1 matching 10 bases. The CDR3 has 13 residues. J was trimmed by 8 bases and V by 5 bases; bases with no gene match: 5. Germline V lookup: CDR1 SEHNR, CDR2 FQNEAQ (reference sequence). DNA for the CDR3: TGTGCCAGCAGCAGGAGGACAGGGGGAGAAGCTTTCTTT. It yields the protein CASSRRTGGEAFF.

This clonotype was observed a few times. A much more abundant neighbour one base away suggests this may be a read error. The chain uses TRBV7-2 and TRBJ2-7; 8 bases align to TRBD1. The V gene end was trimmed by 5 bases and the J gene end by 9 bases; junction bases not matched to a gene: 12. Germline CDR1 SGHTA, CDR2 FQGNSA. This CDR3 spans 14 amino acids. CDR3 amino acids: CASSQGAGGSRQYF. CDR3 nucleotide sequence: TGTGCCAGCAGCCAGGGGGCAGGGGGTTCGAGGCAGTACTTC.

The chain joins TRBV9 to TRBJ2-7; tentative D call: TRBD1 (5 bases). The germline CDR1 and CDR2 sequences are SGDLS and YYNGEE. CDR3 length: 16 amino acids. V lost 5 bases and J lost 0, with 18 bases in between. The CDR3 sequence: CASRVGSPGYSYEQYF. The CDR3 nucleotides are TGTGCCAGCAGGGTCGGCAGCCCAGGGTACTCCTACGAGCAGTACTTC.

In this sample, this clonotype turned up many times. The chain joins TRBV6-6 to TRBJ1-3; D gene unclear. V lost 7 bases and J 0 bases, leaving 4 bases between the germline ends. The CDR3 length is 12 residues. The germline V gene has CDR1 MNHNY and CDR2 SVGAGI (reference sequence). CDR3 region: CASMGSGNTIYF. The CDR3 DNA sequence: TGTGCCAGCATGGGCTCTGGAAACACCATATATTTT.

Worth noting for this clonotype: The junction departs from the called germline gene at one end, perhaps through a read error. The rearrangement links TRBV2 to TRBJ2-5, with TRBD2 matching 7 bases. The CDR3 extends over 12 amino acids. From germline, CDR1 is SNHLY and CDR2 FYNNEI. The CDR3 loop reads CASLTVDGGWDF. CDR3 coding DNA: TGTGCCAGCTTAACCGTAGACGGGGGGTGGGACTTC.

This clonotype was counted only a few times. The CDR3 bases are TGTGCCAGCTCAACAGGGGGCAGGCCGCCAAGGTGGTCACCCCTCCACTTT. It yields the protein CASSTGGRPPRWSPLHF. The J gene is TRBJ1-6, the V gene TRBV25-1, with 9 nucleotides matching TRBD1. Trimming at V came to 8 bases and at J to 10 bases, leaving 18 bases not matched to a gene. The CDR3 length is 17 residues. From germline, CDR1 is MGHDK and CDR2 SYGVNS.

Ten or more counts support this clonotype. This chain connects TRBV7-8 to TRBJ2-5; TRBD1 matches at 10 bases. This CDR3 contains 16 residues. Germline CDR1 is SGHVS and CDR2 is FQNEAQ. After removal of 0 bases from V and 4 bases from J, the junction contained 5 bases not matched to a gene. The CDR3 reads CASSLARTGGGETQYF. Here the CDR3 DNA reads TGTGCCAGCAGCTTAGCCCGGACAGGGGGGGGAGAGACCCAGTACTTC.

At least ten counts were recorded for this clonotype. The chain has TRBV19 and TRBJ1-2; TRBD1 matches 7 bases. Losses at the gene ends were 9 bases for V and 5 bases for J; bases not matched to a gene: 6. The V gene's germline CDR1 is LNHDA and CDR2 SQIVND (reference sequence). The CDR3 length is 12 residues. The CDR3 nucleotides are TGTGCCAGCATACAGGGGTATTATGGCTACACCTTC. Translating it yields CASIQGYYGYTF.

This clonotype was detected many times. The rearrangement uses TRBV19 and TRBJ1-1, with D possibly being TRBD1 (5 bases). CDR3 length equals 18 residues. Per the germline V gene, CDR1 is LNHDA and CDR2 is SQIVND (reference sequence). V lost 3 bases, J lost 3 bases, and 23 bases lay in between. The CDR3 nucleotides are TGTGCCAGTAGTATGGATGGGGTTCGGGACGGCTTTGACACTGAAGCTTTCTTT. It translates to CASSMDGVRDGFDTEAFF.

This clonotype was recorded many times. The chain is built from TRBV20-1 and TRBJ2-7; TRBD2 matches 8 bases. The CDR3 has 14 amino acids. CDR1 is DFQATT, CDR2 SNEGSKA, per germline (reference sequence). The ends lost 1 base at V and 6 bases at J; junction bases unmatched: 8. CDR3 in DNA: TGCAGTGCTAGAGTAGCGGGGCCAGTGAGCGAGCAGTACTTC. Protein product: CSARVAGPVSEQYF.